This T cell receptor beta chain came from a study of spatial heterogeneity in lung cancer. Time point specified: blood at routine non-recurrence follow-up after resection. Extraction of whole RNA from tumor, nontumor lung or frozen PBMC preceded unsorted sequencing. The CDR3 spans 15 residues. Between the trimmed V and J ends, which lost 1 base and 7 bases, there was a span of 11 bases. Germline CDR1 LNHNV, CDR2 YYDKDF (reference sequence). TCRdb called the 5' RACE reads again in MiXCR, with one record for every CDR3 protein. Of 95,000 to 130,000 distinct CDR3 sequences in the sample, 9.5% to 15% were seen once.

The sequencing here drew on PBMCs, taken at follow-up. The V gene is TRBV15, the J gene TRBJ1-6, with D perhaps matching TRBD1 (6 bases). The clonotype originates from a male donor with early-stage non-small cell lung cancer. In DNA, the CDR3 is TGTGCCACCAGCAGAGCCAAGGACAGCAATTCACCCCTCCACTTT. This translates into CATSRAKDSNSPLHF.